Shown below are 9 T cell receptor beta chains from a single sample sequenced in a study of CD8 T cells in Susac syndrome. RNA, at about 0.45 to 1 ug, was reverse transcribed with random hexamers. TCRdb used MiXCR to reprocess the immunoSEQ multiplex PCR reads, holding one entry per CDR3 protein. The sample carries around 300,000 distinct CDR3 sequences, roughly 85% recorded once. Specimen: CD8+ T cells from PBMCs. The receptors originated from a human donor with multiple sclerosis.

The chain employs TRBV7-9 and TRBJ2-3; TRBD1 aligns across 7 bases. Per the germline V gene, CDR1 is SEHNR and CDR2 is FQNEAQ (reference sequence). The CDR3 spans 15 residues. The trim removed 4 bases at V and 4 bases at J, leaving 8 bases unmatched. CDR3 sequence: CASSSGQAGADTQYF. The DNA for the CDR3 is TGTGCCAGCAGCTCAGGACAGGCTGGCGCAGATACGCAGTATTTT.

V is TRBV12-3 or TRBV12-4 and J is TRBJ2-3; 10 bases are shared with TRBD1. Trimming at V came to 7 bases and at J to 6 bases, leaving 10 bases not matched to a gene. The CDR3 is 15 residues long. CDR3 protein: CASIITGQGYDTQYF. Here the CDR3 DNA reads TGTGCCAGCATCATAACGGGACAGGGGTATGATACGCAGTATTTT.

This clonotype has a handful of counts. The CDR3 sequence: CASSSGLASYNEQFF. CDR3 sequence (DNA): TGTGCCAGCAGTTCCGGACTAGCTTCCTACAATGAGCAGTTCTTC. The J gene is TRBJ2-1, the V gene TRBV27, with 8 nucleotides matching TRBD2. Germline trimming cut 4 bases from V and 1 base from J; bases unmatched to any gene: 3. CDR1 and CDR2 from the germline V gene are MNHEY and SMNVEV (reference sequence). The CDR3 totals 15 residues.

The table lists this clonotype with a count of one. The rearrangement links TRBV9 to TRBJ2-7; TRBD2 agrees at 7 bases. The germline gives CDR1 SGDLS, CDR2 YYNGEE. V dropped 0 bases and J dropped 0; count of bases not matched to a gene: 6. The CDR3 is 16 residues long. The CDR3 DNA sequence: TGTGCCAGCAGCGTAGGGGTAGCGGGTTTCTCCTACGAGCAGTACTTC. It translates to CASSVGVAGFSYEQYF.

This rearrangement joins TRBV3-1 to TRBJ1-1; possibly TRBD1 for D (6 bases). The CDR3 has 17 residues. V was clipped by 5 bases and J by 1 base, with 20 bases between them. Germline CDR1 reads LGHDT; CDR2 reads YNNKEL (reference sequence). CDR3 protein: CASSCHTGTYPNTEAFF. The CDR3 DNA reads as TGTGCCAGCAGCTGCCATACAGGGACCTATCCGAACACTGAAGCTTTCTTT.

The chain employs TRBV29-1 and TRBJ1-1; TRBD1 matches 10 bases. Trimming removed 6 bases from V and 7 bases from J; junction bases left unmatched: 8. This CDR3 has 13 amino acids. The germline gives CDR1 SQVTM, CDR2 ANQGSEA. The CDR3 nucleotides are TGCAGCGTCGGGACAGGGGATTCGATTGAAGCTTTCTTT. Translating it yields CSVGTGDSIEAFF. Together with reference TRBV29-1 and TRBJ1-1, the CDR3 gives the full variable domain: SAVISQKPSRDICQRGTSLTIQCQVDSQVTMMFWYRQQPGQSLTLIATANQGSEATYESGFVIDKFPISRPNLTFSTLTVSNMSPEDSSIYLCSVGTGDSIEAFFGQGTRLTVV.

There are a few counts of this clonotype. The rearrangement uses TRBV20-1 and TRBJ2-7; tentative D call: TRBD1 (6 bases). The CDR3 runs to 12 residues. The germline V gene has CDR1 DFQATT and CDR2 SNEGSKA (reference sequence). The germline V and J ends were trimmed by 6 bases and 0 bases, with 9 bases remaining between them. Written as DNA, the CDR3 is TGCAGTGCAGGACAGAACTCCTACGAGCAGTACTTC. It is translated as CSAGQNSYEQYF.

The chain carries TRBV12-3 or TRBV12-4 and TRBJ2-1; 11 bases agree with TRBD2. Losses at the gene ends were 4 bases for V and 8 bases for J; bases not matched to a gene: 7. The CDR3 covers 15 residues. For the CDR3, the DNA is TGTGCCAGCAGTTCCTTAGCGGGAGGGCGGGATGAGCAGTTCTTC. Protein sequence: CASSSLAGGRDEQFF.

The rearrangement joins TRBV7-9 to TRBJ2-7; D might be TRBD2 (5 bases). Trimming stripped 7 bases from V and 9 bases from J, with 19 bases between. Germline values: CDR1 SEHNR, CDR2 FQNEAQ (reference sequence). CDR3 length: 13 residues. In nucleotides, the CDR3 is TGTGCCAGCAACTCAGGCATGAGGGTCATGCAGTACTTC. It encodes CASNSGMRVMQYF. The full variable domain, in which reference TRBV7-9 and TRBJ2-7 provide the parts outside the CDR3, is DTGVSQNPRHKITKRGQNVTFRCDPISEHNRLYWYRQTLGQGPEFLTYFQNEAQLEKSRLLSDRFSAERPKGSFSTLEIQRTEQGDSAMYLCASNSGMRVMQYFGPGTRLTVT.